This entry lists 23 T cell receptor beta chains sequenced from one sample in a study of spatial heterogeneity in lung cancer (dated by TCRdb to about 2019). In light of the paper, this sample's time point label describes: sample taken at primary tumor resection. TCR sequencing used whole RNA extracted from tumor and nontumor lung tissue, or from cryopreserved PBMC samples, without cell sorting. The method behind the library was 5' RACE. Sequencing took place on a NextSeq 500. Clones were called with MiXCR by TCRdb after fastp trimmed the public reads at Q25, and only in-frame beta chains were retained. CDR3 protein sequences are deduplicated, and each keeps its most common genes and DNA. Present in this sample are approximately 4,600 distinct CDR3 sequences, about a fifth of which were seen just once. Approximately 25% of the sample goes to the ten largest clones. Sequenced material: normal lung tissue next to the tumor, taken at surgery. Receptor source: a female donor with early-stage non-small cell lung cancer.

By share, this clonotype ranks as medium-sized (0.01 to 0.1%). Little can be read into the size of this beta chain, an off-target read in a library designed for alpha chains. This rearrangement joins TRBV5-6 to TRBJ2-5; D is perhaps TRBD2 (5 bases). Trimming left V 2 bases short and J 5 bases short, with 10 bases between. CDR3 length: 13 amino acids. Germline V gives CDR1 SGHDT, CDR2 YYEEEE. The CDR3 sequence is CASSLRTGETQYF. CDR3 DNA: TGTGCCAGCAGCTTAAGAACGGGGGAGACCCAGTACTTC. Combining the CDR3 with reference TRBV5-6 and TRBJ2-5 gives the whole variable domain DAGVTQSPTHLIKTRGQQVTLRCSPKSGHDTVSWYQQALGQGPQFIFQYYEEEERQRGNFPDRFSGHQFPNYSSELNVNALLLGDSALYLCASSLRTGETQYFGPGTRLLVL.

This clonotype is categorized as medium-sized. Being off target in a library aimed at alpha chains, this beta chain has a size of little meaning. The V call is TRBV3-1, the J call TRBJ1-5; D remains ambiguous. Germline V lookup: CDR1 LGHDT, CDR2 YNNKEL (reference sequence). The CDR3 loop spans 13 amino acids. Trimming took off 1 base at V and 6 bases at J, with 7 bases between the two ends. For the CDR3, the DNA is TGTGCCAGCAGCCAAGTGGGTTTTCAGCCCCAGCATTTT. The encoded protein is CASSQVGFQPQHF.

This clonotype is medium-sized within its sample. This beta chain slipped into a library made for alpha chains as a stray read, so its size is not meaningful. DNA for the CDR3: TGTGCCAGCAGGGATGACAGGGGAACAGATACGCAGTATTTT. Amino acids: CASRDDRGTDTQYF. The chain carries TRBV2 and TRBJ2-3; 8 nucleotides agree with TRBD1. With 6 bases clipped from V and 3 bases from J, the junction kept 5 bases outside the gene matches. Per germline, CDR1 SNHLY and CDR2 FYNNEI. The length of the CDR3 is 14 residues.

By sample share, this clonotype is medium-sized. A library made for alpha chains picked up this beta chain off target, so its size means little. This chain's CDR3 is CASPARDKASTDTQYF. The CDR3 DNA sequence: TGTGCCAGCCCGGCCCGGGACAAGGCTAGCACAGATACGCAGTATTTT. The chain uses TRBV2 and TRBJ2-3; D might be TRBD1 (6 bases). The CDR3 covers 16 residues. The V end lost 8 bases, the J end lost 0 bases, and 18 bases lay between the germline ends. Germline CDR1 SNHLY, CDR2 FYNNEI.

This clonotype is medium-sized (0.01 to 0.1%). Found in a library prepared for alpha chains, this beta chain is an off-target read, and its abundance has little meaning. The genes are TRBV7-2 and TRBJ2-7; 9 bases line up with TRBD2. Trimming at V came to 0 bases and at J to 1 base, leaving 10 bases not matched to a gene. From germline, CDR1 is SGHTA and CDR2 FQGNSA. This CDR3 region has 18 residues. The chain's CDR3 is CASSLALSGLAGSYEQYF. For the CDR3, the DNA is TGTGCCAGCAGCTTAGCGCTATCTGGCCTAGCGGGATCCTACGAGCAGTACTTC.

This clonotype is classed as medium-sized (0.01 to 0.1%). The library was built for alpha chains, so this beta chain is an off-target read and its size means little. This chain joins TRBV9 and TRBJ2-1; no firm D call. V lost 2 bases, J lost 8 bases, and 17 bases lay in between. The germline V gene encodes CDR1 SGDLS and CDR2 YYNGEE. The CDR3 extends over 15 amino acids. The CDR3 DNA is TGTGCCAGCAGCGTGGGTCGCGCCTTTGGCGATGAGCAGTTCTTC. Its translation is CASSVGRAFGDEQFF.

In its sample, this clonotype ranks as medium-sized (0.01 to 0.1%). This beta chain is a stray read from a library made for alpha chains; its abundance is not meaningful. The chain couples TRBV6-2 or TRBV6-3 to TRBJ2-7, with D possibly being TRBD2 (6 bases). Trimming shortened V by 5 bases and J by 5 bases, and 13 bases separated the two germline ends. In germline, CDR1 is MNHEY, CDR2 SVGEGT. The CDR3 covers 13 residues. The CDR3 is CASSRPGLNEQYF. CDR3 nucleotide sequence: TGTGCCAGCAGTCGCCCCGGACTAAACGAGCAGTACTTC.

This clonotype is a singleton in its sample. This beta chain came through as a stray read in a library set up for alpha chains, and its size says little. CDR3 sequence: CASSRLAVETQYF. The CDR3 DNA reads TGTGCCAGCAGCCGACTAGCGGTAGAGACCCAGTACTTC. The chain joins TRBV7-2 to TRBJ2-5, with 9 bases aligning to TRBD2. This CDR3 spans 13 amino acids. Germline-derived CDR1 and CDR2 are SGHTA and FQGNSA. V shed 5 bases, J shed 4 bases, and the junction held 2 bases outside the gene matches.

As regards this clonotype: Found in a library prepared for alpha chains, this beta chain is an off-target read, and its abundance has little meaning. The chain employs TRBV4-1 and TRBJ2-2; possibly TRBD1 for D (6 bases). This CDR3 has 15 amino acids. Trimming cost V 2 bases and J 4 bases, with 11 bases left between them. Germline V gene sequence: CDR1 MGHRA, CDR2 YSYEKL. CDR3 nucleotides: TGCGCCAGCAGCCAACCGGACAGACCCACCGGGGAGCTGTTTTTT. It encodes CASSQPDRPTGELFF.

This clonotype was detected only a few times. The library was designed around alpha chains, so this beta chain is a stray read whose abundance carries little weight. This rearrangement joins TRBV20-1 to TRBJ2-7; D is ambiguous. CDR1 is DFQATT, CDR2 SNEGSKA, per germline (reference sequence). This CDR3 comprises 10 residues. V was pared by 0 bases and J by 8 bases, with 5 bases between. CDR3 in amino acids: CSARDEQQYF. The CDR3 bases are TGCAGTGCTAGAGATGAGCAGCAGTACTTC.

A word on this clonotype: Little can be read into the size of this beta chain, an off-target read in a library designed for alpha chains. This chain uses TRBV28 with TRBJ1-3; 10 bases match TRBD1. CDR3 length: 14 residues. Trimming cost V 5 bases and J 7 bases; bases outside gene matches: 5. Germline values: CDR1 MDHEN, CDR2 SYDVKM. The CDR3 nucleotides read TGTGCCAGCAGTCGGGGACAGGGGACTAACACCATATATTTT. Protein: CASSRGQGTNTIYF. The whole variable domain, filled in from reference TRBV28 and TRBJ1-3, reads DVKVTQSSRYLVKRTGEKVFLECVQDMDHENMFWYRQDPGLGLRLIYFSYDVKMKEKGDIPEGYSVSREKKERFSLILESASTNQTSMYLCASSRGQGTNTIYFGEGSWLTVV.

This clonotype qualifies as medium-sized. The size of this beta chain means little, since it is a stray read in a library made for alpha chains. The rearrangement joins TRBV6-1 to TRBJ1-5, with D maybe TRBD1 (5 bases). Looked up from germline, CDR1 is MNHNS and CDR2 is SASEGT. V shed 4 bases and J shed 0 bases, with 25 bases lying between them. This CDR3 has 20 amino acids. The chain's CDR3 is CASSGRGTPKSPYSNQPQHF. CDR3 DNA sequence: TGTGCCAGCAGTGGCCGGGGGACGCCCAAGAGCCCCTATAGCAATCAGCCCCAGCATTTT.

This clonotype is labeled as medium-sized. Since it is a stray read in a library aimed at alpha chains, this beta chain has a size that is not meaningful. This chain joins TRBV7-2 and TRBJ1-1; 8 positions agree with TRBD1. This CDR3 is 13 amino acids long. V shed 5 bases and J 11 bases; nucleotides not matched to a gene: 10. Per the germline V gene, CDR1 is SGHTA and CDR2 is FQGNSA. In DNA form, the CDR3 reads TGTGCCAGCAGCGCGAACAGGGGGTTCGTGGCTTTCTTT. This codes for CASSANRGFVAFF. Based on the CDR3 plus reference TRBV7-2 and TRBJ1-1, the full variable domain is GAGVSQSPSNKVTEKGKDVELRCDPISGHTALYWYRQSLGQGLEFLIYFQGNSAPDKSGLPSDRFSAERTGGSVSTLTIQRTQQEDSAVYLCASSANRGFVAFFGQGTRLTVV.

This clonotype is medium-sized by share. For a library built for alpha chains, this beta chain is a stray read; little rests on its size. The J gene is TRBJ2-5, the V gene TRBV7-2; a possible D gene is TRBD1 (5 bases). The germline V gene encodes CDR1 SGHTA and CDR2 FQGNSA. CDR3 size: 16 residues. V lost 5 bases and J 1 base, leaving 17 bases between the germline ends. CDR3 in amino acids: CASSTDPWGRQETQYF. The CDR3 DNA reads TGTGCCAGCAGCACCGATCCCTGGGGCCGCCAAGAGACCCAGTACTTC. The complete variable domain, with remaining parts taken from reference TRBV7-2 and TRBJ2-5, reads GAGVSQSPSNKVTEKGKDVELRCDPISGHTALYWYRQSLGQGLEFLIYFQGNSAPDKSGLPSDRFSAERTGGSVSTLTIQRTQQEDSAVYLCASSTDPWGRQETQYFGPGTRLLVL.

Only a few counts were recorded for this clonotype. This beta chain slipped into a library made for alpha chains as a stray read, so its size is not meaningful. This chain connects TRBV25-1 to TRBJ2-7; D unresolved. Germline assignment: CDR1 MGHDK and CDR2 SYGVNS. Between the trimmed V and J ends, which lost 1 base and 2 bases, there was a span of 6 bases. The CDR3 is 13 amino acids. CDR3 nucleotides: TGTGCCAGCAGTGAATTGCGCCCCTACGAGCAGTACTTC. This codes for CASSELRPYEQYF.

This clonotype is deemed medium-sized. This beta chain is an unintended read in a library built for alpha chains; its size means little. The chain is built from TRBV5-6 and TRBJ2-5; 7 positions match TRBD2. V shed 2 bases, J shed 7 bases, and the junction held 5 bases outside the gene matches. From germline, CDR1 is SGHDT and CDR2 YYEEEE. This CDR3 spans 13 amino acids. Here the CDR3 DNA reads TGTGCCAGCAGCTTCGTTGGGGAGGGGACCCAGTACTTC. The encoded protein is CASSFVGEGTQYF.

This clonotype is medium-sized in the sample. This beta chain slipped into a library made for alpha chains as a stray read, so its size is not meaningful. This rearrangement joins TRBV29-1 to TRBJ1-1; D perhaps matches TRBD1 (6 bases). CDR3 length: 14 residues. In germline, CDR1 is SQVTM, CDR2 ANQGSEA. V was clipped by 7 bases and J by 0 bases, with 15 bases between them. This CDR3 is CSARRGGMNTEAFF. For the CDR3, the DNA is TGCAGCGCGCGGAGGGGGGGCATGAACACTGAAGCTTTCTTT.

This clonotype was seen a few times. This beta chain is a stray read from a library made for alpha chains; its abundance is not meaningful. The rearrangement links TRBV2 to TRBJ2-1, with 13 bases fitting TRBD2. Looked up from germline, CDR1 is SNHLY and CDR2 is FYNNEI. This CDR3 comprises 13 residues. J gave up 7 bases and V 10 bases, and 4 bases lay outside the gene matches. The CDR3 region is CATGTSGVNEQFF. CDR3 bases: TGTGCCACTGGGACTAGCGGGGTGAATGAGCAGTTCTTC.

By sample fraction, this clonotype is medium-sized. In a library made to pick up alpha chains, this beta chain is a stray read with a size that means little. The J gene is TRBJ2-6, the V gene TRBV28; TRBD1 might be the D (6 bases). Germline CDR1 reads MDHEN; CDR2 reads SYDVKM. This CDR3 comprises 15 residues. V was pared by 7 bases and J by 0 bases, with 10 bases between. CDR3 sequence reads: CASTTGSSGANVLTF. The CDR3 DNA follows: TGTGCCAGCACAACAGGGTCCTCTGGGGCCAACGTCCTGACTTTC.

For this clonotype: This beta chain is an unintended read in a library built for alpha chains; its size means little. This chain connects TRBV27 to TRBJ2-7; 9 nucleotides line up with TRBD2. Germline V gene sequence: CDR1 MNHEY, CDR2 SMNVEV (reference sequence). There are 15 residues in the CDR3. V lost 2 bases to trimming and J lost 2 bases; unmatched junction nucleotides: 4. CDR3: CASSLEGGGAYEQYF. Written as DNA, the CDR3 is TGTGCCAGCAGTTTAGAAGGCGGGGGGGCCTACGAGCAGTACTTC.

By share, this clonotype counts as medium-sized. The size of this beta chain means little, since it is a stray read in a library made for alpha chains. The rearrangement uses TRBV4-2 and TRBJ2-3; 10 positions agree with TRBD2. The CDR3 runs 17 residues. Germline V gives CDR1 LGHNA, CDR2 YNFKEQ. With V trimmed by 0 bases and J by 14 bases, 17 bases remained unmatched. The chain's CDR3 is CASSQESGSGGSDYPYF. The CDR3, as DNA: TGTGCCAGCAGCCAAGAGTCCGGTAGCGGGGGGTCCGACTACCCGTATTTT.

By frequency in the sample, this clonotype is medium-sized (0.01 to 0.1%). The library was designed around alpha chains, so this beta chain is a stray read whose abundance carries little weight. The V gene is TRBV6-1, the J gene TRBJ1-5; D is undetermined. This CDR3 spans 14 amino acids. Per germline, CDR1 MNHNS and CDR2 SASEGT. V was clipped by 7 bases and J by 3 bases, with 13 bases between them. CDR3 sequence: CASKFSGANQPQHF. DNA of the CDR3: TGTGCCAGCAAATTTTCAGGTGCCAATCAGCCCCAGCATTTT.

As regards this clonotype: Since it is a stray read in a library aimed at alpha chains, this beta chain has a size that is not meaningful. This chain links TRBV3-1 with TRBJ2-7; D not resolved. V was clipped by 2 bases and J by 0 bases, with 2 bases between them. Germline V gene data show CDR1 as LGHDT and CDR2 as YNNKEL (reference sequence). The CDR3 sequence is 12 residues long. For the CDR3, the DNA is TGTGCCAGCAGCCAATTCTCCTACGAGCAGTACTTC. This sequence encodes CASSQFSYEQYF.